A single sample gave rise to the 6 T cell receptor beta chains below, sequenced in a study of immune characterization of retroperitoneal liposarcoma. From the PCR reads, TCRdb called clonotypes with MiXCR, one entry per CDR3 protein. Of some 4,100 distinct CDR3 sequences in the sample, under 35% are singletons; the top ten hold roughly 10%. The sequencing sample was made of blood. The receptors were gathered from a female donor with retroperitoneal liposarcoma.

This clonotype is medium-sized in the sample. The chain combines TRBV6-1 with TRBJ2-7; the D is unclear. The V end was cut by 5 bases, the J end by 2 bases, with 13 bases between. The V gene's germline CDR1 is MNHNS and CDR2 SASEGT. The CDR3 totals 14 residues. CDR3: CASSRASWTYEQYF. CDR3 DNA: TGTGCCAGCAGTCGAGCATCCTGGACCTACGAGCAGTACTTC.

By sample share, this clonotype is medium-sized. The V call is TRBV10-2, the J call TRBJ2-4, with D hard to call. Germline assignment: CDR1 WSHSY and CDR2 SAAADI. Trimming pared 4 bases from V and 4 bases from J, leaving 11 bases between. CDR3 size: 14 residues. The CDR3 DNA sequence: TGCGCCAGCAGTGGAATAGGGCGGAAAAACATTCAGTACTTC. Translated: CASSGIGRKNIQYF.

There are a few counts of this clonotype. The chain carries TRBV6-4 and TRBJ2-3, with 11 positions matching TRBD2. V trimming: 0 bases; J trimming: 0 bases; junction bases outside the gene matches: 2. The CDR3 is 17 amino acids. CDR1 is MRHNA and CDR2 is SNTAGT in the germline V gene. In nucleotides, the CDR3 is TGTGCCAGCAGTGACTCTAGCGGGGGGGCTAGCACAGATACGCAGTATTTT. Its translation: CASSDSSGGASTDTQYF.

By share, this clonotype ranks as medium-sized. The rearrangement joins TRBV6-1 to TRBJ2-5; 7 bases line up with TRBD2. The J segment lost 5 bases and the V segment lost 7 bases, leaving 4 bases of the junction unmatched. The CDR3 consists of 12 residues. Germline loops: CDR1 MNHNS, CDR2 SASEGT. CDR3 bases: TGTGCCAGCAAGCGGGGAAGGGAGACCCAGTACTTC. Protein sequence: CASKRGRETQYF.

The genes are TRBV27 and TRBJ2-5; 8 bases line up with TRBD2. Near its end, the DNA agrees better with TRBJ2-1, so the J call may be wrong. The CDR3 runs to 14 residues. Germline V CDR1 and CDR2: MNHEY, SMNVEV (reference sequence). Written as DNA, the CDR3 is TGTGCCAGCAGTTCTCCGCGGGAGGCAAATGAGCAGTTCTTC. Its protein product is CASSSPREANEQFF.

This clonotype is classed as medium-sized (0.01 to 0.1%). The genes are TRBV7-2 and TRBJ2-1; TRBD2 aligns across 7 bases. This CDR3 has 14 amino acids. Germline-derived CDR1 and CDR2 are SGHTA and FQGNSA. V dropped 1 base and J dropped 10; count of bases not matched to a gene: 7. The CDR3 loop reads CASSLDPSGYEQFF. The DNA of the CDR3 is TGTGCCAGCAGCTTAGATCCTAGCGGCTACGAGCAGTTCTTC.